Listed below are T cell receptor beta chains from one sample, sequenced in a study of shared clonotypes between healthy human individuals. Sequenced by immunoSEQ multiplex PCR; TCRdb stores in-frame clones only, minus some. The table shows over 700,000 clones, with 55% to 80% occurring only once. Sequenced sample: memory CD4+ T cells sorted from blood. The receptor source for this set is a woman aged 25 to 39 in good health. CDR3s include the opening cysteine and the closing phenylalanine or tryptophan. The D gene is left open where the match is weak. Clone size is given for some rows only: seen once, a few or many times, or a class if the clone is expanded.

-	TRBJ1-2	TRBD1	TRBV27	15	CASGRTGMGDYGYTF	TGTGCCAGCGGGAGGACAGGGATGGGAGACTATGGCTACACCTTC
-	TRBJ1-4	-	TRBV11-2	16	CASSQTGLRTDEKLFF	TGTGCCAGCAGTCAAACCGGGCTCCGAACGGATGAAAAACTGTTTTTT
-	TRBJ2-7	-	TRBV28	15	CASSDHSGTSYEQYF	TGTGCCAGCAGTGACCACTCCGGGACATCTTACGAGCAGTACTTC
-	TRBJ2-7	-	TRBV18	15	CASSPGETANYEQYF	TGTGCCAGCTCACCAGGAGAGACGGCTAACTACGAGCAGTACTTC
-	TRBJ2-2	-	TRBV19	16	CASSIDRVLNTGELFF	TGTGCCAGTAGTATAGATCGGGTTCTGAACACCGGGGAGCTGTTTTTT
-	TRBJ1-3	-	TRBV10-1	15	CASSYGPTTENTIYF	TGCGCCAGCAGTTATGGCCCGACCACGGAAAACACCATATATTTT
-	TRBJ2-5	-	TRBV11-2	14	CASSPSTHRETQYF	TGTGCCAGCAGCCCCTCGACACACAGGGAGACCCAGTACTTC
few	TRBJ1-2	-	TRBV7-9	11	CASSLGSGYTF	TGTGCCAGCAGCTTAGGGTCTGGCTACACCTTC
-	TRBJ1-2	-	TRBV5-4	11	CASSKDGGYTF	TGTGCCAGCAGCAAAGACGGCGGCTACACCTTC
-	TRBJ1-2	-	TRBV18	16	CASSPRPQGGYDSYTF	TGTGCCAGCTCACCGCGACCCCAGGGTGGGTACGATAGCTACACCTTC
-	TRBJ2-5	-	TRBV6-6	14	CASTPGGGRETQYF	TGTGCCAGCACCCCGGGTGGAGGACGGGAGACCCAGTACTTC
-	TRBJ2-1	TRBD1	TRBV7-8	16	CASSIPGTGGVNEQFF	TGTGCCAGCAGCATACCCGGGACAGGGGGTGTGAATGAGCAGTTCTTC